The rows below give T cell receptor beta chains drawn from one sample of a study of blood T cell repertoires in COVID-19. Data came from immunoSEQ multiplex PCR; TCRdb stores just in-frame clones and leaves some out. The table has 250,000 to 350,000 clones, approximately 91% seen once. The specimen sequenced was PBMCs or T cells enriched from blood (not recorded which). Every receptor here comes from a woman aged 25 to 45 who had recovered from COVID-19. Both conserved end residues are part of each CDR3. Each record gives: J gene, D gene, clone size, V gene, CDR3 protein, CDR3 DNA. The D gene is left open where the match is weak. Rows may omit the clone size; those that give it use once, few, many or a size class.

j_call: TRBJ2-7; d_call: NA; clone_size: NA; v_call: TRBV27; cdr3_aa: CASSLGGFSYEQYF; cdr3_nt: TGTGCCAGCAGTTTAGGAGGGTTCTCCTACGAGCAGTACTTC
j_call: TRBJ2-7; d_call: NA; clone_size: NA; v_call: TRBV11-3; cdr3_aa: CASSFDPRGYEQYF; cdr3_nt: TGTGCCAGCAGCTTCGACCCAAGGGGTTACGAGCAGTACTTC
j_call: TRBJ2-3; d_call: TRBD2; clone_size: NA; v_call: TRBV7-2; cdr3_aa: CASSPRRVLAGASTDTQYF; cdr3_nt: TGTGCCAGCAGCCCCCGGAGGGTATTAGCGGGGGCGAGCACAGATACGCAGTATTTT
j_call: TRBJ1-4; d_call: NA; clone_size: NA; v_call: TRBV9; cdr3_aa: CASSPMTDSNEKLFF; cdr3_nt: TGTGCCAGCAGCCCCATGACAGACTCGAATGAAAAACTGTTTTTT
j_call: TRBJ1-2; d_call: TRBD1; clone_size: NA; v_call: TRBV28; cdr3_aa: CASRKTGGDYGYTF; cdr3_nt: TGTGCCAGCAGAAAAACAGGGGGCGACTATGGCTACACCTTC
j_call: TRBJ1-2; d_call: NA; clone_size: NA; v_call: TRBV28; cdr3_aa: CASSRTYGYTF; cdr3_nt: TGTGCCAGCAGTCGGACTTATGGCTACACCTTC
j_call: TRBJ1-2; d_call: NA; clone_size: NA; v_call: TRBV2; cdr3_aa: CATPGSALKSGYGYTF; cdr3_nt: TGTGCCACCCCAGGCAGCGCCCTGAAGAGCGGATATGGCTACACCTTC
j_call: TRBJ1-5; d_call: NA; clone_size: once; v_call: TRBV7-9; cdr3_aa: CASSFGGESQPQHF; cdr3_nt: TGTGCCAGCAGCTTCGGGGGGGAGTCGCAGCCCCAGCATTTT
j_call: TRBJ1-5; d_call: NA; clone_size: NA; v_call: TRBV5-4; cdr3_aa: CASSLTPYSNQPQHF; cdr3_nt: TGTGCCAGCAGCTTGACTCCTTATAGCAATCAGCCCCAGCATTTT
j_call: TRBJ2-2; d_call: NA; clone_size: few; v_call: TRBV9; cdr3_aa: CASSVLYRVQGTGELFF; cdr3_nt: TGTGCCAGCAGCGTATTATATCGTGTGCAGGGAACCGGGGAGCTGTTTTTT
j_call: TRBJ1-2; d_call: NA; clone_size: NA; v_call: TRBV28; cdr3_aa: CASSFLDQAYGYTF; cdr3_nt: TGTGCCAGCAGTTTTCTTGACCAGGCCTATGGCTACACCTTC
j_call: TRBJ1-2; d_call: TRBD1; clone_size: NA; v_call: TRBV18; cdr3_aa: CASSPRTGDYGYTF; cdr3_nt: TGTGCCAGCTCACCAAGGACAGGGGACTATGGCTACACCTTC
j_call: TRBJ2-3; d_call: TRBD2; clone_size: NA; v_call: TRBV7-6; cdr3_aa: CASSPAPAGGLDTQYF; cdr3_nt: TGTGCCAGCAGCCCCGCCCCTGCGGGAGGTCTAGATACGCAGTATTTT
j_call: TRBJ2-3; d_call: NA; clone_size: NA; v_call: TRBV9; cdr3_aa: CASKTGSTDTQYF; cdr3_nt: TGTGCCAGCAAGACTGGGAGCACAGATACGCAGTATTTT
j_call: TRBJ1-2; d_call: TRBD1; clone_size: NA; v_call: TRBV27; cdr3_aa: CASSLGQGRAGYTF; cdr3_nt: TGTGCCAGCAGTTTGGGACAGGGCCGAGCTGGCTACACCTTC
j_call: TRBJ1-2; d_call: NA; clone_size: NA; v_call: TRBV19; cdr3_aa: CASGRTIQRYGYTF; cdr3_nt: TGTGCCAGTGGACGGACAATTCAGCGCTATGGCTACACCTTC
j_call: TRBJ1-1; d_call: NA; clone_size: NA; v_call: TRBV27; cdr3_aa: CASSEQGTEAFF; cdr3_nt: TGTGCCAGCAGTGAACAGGGAACTGAAGCTTTCTTT
j_call: TRBJ2-7; d_call: TRBD1; clone_size: NA; v_call: TRBV6-6; cdr3_aa: CASETGGGGSYEQYF; cdr3_nt: TGTGCCAGCGAGACAGGGGGCGGAGGCTCCTACGAGCAGTACTTC
j_call: TRBJ1-6; d_call: TRBD1; clone_size: once; v_call: TRBV6-4; cdr3_aa: CASRGTTGDGSPLHF; cdr3_nt: TGTGCCAGCAGAGGAACGACAGGGGACGGTTCACCCCTCCACTTT
j_call: TRBJ1-1; d_call: NA; clone_size: NA; v_call: TRBV30; cdr3_aa: CACGRGGLTEAFF; cdr3_nt: TGTGCCTGCGGCAGGGGCGGATTGACTGAAGCTTTCTTT
j_call: TRBJ2-7; d_call: TRBD2; clone_size: NA; v_call: TRBV27; cdr3_aa: CASSFIAGPRYF; cdr3_nt: TGTGCCAGCAGTTTCATAGCGGGACCCAGGTACTTC
j_call: TRBJ1-1; d_call: NA; clone_size: NA; v_call: TRBV19; cdr3_aa: CASSNLRGMTRAAFF; cdr3_nt: TGTGCCAGTAGTAACCTAAGGGGCATGACCCGGGCAGCTTTCTTT
j_call: TRBJ2-3; d_call: TRBD2; clone_size: NA; v_call: TRBV7-2; cdr3_aa: CASSLSSGGPRTDTQYF; cdr3_nt: TGTGCCAGCAGCTTAAGTAGCGGGGGGCCCCGCACAGATACGCAGTATTTT
j_call: TRBJ2-2; d_call: NA; clone_size: NA; v_call: TRBV10-3; cdr3_aa: CAISEQGLGGELFF; cdr3_nt: TGTGCCATCAGTGAACAGGGTCTGGGCGGGGAGCTGTTTTTT
j_call: TRBJ1-1; d_call: NA; clone_size: once; v_call: TRBV3-1/TRBV3-2; cdr3_aa: CASSQELVTFF; cdr3_nt: TGTGCCAGCAGCCAAGAACTGGTTACTTTCTTT
j_call: TRBJ2-2; d_call: NA; clone_size: NA; v_call: TRBV7-2; cdr3_aa: CASSIRDWNTGELFF; cdr3_nt: TGTGCCAGCAGCATCCGGGACTGGAACACCGGGGAGCTGTTTTTT
j_call: TRBJ2-1; d_call: TRBD2; clone_size: NA; v_call: TRBV5-1; cdr3_aa: CASSLGGGASNEQFF; cdr3_nt: TGCGCCAGCAGCTTAGGCGGGGGGGCCAGCAATGAGCAGTTCTTC
j_call: TRBJ1-4; d_call: TRBD1; clone_size: NA; v_call: TRBV6-5; cdr3_aa: CASRYRQGGNEKLFF; cdr3_nt: TGTGCCAGCAGATACCGACAGGGAGGAAATGAAAAACTGTTTTTT
j_call: TRBJ1-5; d_call: TRBD1; clone_size: once; v_call: TRBV15; cdr3_aa: CATSRTQGAVGNQPQHF; cdr3_nt: TGTGCCACCAGCAGAACCCAGGGGGCAGTTGGCAATCAGCCCCAGCATTTT
j_call: TRBJ2-7; d_call: TRBD1; clone_size: NA; v_call: TRBV27; cdr3_aa: CASRDSPYEQYF; cdr3_nt: TGTGCCAGCCGGGACAGTCCCTACGAGCAGTACTTC
j_call: TRBJ1-2; d_call: NA; clone_size: NA; v_call: TRBV4-3; cdr3_aa: CASSQEGVSNYGYTF; cdr3_nt: TGCGCCAGCAGCCAAGAAGGAGTTTCTAACTATGGCTACACCTTC
j_call: TRBJ1-1; d_call: NA; clone_size: NA; v_call: TRBV9; cdr3_aa: CASSHQTANTEAFF; cdr3_nt: TGTGCCAGCAGTCACCAGACAGCGAACACTGAAGCTTTCTTT